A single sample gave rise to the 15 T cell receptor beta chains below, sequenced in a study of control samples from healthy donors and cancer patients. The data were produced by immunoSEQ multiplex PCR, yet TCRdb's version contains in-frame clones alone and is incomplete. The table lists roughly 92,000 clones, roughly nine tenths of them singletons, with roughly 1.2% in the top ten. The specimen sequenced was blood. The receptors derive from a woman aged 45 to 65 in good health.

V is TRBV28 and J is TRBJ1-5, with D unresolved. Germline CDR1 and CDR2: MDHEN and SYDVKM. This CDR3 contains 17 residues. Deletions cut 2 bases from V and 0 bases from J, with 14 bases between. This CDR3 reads CASSLATPDYSNQPQHF. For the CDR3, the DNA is TGTGCCAGCAGTTTAGCAACACCGGATTATAGCAATCAGCCCCAGCATTTT.

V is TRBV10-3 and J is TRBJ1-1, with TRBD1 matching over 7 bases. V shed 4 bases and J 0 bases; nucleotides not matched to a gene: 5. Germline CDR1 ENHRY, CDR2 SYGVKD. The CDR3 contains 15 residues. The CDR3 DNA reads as TGTGCCATCAGTGGCAACAGGGGCCTGAACACTGAAGCTTTCTTT. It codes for CAISGNRGLNTEAFF.

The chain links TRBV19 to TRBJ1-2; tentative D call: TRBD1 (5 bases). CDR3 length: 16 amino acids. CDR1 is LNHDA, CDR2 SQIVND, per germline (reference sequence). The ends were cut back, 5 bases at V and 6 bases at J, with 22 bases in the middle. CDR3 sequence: CASSPSRVAVLNGYTF. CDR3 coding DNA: TGTGCCAGTAGTCCTAGCAGGGTGGCCGTTCTGAATGGCTACACCTTC.

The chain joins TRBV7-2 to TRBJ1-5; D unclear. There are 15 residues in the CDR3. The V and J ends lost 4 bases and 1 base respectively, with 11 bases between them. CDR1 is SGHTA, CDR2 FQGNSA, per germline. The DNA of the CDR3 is TGTGCCAGCAGCTCCTCTCCGGGCAGCAATCAGCCCCAGCATTTT. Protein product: CASSSSPGSNQPQHF.

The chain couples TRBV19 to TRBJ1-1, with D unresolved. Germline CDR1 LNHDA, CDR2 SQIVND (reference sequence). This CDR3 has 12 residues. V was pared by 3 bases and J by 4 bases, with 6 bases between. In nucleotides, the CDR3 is TGTGCCAGTAGTATCATGGGCACTGAAGCTTTCTTT. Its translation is CASSIMGTEAFF. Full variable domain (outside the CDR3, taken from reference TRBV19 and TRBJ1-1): DGGITQSPKYLFRKEGQNVTLSCEQNLNHDAMYWYRQDPGQGLRLIYYSQIVNDFQKGDIAEGYSVSREKKESFPLTVTSAQKNPTAFYLCASSIMGTEAFFGQGTRLTVV.

In DNA form, the CDR3 reads TGCAGTGCTAGTCGCAGCGGGACCGGAGATACGCAGTATTTT. Amino acid sequence: CSASRSGTGDTQYF. This chain links TRBV20-1 with TRBJ2-3; 7 nucleotides match TRBD2. CDR3 length: 14 amino acids. V lost 3 bases to trimming and J lost 5 bases; unmatched junction nucleotides: 8. In germline, CDR1 is DFQATT, CDR2 SNEGSKA (reference sequence).

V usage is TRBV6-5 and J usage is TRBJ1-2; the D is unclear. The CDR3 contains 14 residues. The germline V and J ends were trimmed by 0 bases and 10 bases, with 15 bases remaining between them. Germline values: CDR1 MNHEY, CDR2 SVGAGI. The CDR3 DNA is TGTGCCAGCAGTTACTCGTGGTCTCGCTCTGACTACACCTTC. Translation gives CASSYSWSRSDYTF.

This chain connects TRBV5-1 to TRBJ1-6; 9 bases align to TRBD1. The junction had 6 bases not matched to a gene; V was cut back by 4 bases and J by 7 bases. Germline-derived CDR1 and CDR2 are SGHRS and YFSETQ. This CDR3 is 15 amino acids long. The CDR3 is CASSGGQGGNSPLHF. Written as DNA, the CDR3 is TGCGCCAGCAGCGGGGGACAGGGAGGCAATTCACCCCTCCACTTT.

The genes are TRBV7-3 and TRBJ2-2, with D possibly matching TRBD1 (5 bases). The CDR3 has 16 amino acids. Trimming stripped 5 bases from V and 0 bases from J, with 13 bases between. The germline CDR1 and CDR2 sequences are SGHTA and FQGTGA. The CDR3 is CASSRTGRSNTGELFF. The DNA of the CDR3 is TGTGCCAGCAGCCGTACAGGCCGATCGAACACCGGGGAGCTGTTTTTT.

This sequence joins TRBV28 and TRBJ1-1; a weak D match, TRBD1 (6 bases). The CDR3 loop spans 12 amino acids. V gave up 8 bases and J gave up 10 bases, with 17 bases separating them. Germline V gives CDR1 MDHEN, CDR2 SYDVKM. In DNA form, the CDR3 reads TGTGCCAGCCTCGGGACACCCGGGGTAGCTTTCTTT. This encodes CASLGTPGVAFF.

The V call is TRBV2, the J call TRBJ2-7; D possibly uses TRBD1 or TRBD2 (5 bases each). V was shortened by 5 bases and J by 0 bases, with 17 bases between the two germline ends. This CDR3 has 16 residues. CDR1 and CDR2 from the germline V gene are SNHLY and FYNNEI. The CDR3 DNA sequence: TGTGCCAGCAGTTACACCGGGACCATAAGCTCCTACGAGCAGTACTTC. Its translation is CASSYTGTISSYEQYF.

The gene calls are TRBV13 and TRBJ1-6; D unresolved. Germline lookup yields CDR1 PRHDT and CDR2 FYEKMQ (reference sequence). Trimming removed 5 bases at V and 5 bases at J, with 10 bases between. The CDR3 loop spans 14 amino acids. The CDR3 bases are TGTGCCAGCAGCCTAAGGTCCAATAATTCACCCCTCCACTTT. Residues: CASSLRSNNSPLHF.

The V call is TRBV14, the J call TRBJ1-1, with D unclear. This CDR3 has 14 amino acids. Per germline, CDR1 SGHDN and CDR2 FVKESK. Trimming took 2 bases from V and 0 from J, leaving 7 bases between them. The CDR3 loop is CASSQQSMNTEAFF. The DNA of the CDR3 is TGTGCCAGCAGCCAACAATCAATGAACACTGAAGCTTTCTTT.

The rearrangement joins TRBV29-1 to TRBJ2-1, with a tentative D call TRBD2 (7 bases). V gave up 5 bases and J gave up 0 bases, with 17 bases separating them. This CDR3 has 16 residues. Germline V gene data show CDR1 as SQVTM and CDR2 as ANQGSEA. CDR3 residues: CSVHQRGGGSYNEQFF. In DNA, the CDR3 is TGCAGCGTTCACCAAAGGGGGGGTGGCTCCTACAATGAGCAGTTCTTC.

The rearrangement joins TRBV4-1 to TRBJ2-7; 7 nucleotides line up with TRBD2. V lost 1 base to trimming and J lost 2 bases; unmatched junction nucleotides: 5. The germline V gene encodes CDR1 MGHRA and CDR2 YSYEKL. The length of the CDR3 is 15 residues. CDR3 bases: TGCGCCAGCAGCCAAGGGGGGGGGAACCCCTACGAGCAGTACTTC. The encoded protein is CASSQGGGNPYEQYF.